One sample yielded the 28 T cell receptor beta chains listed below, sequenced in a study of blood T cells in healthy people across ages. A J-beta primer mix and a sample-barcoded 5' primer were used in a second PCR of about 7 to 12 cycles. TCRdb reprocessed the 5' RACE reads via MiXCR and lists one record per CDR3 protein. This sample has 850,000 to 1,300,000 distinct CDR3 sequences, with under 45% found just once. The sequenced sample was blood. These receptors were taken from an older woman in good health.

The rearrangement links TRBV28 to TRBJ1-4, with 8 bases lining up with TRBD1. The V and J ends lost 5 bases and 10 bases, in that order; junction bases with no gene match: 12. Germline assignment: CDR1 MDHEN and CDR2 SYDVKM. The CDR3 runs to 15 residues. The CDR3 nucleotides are TGTGCCAGCAGTATTCAAGGACAGGGAGGGAGAAAACTGTTTTTT. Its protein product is CASSIQGQGGRKLFF.

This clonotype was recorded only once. In DNA, the CDR3 is TGTGCCAGCAGCTTAATTGTTAAGGCAGGGGTTAGCAATGAGCAGTTCTTC. Translating gives CASSLIVKAGVSNEQFF. The chain is built from TRBV7-9 and TRBJ2-1; possibly TRBD1 for D (6 bases). The V gene's germline CDR1 is SEHNR and CDR2 FQNEAQ (reference sequence). This CDR3 comprises 17 residues. The V end lost 2 bases, the J end lost 6 bases, and 20 bases lay between the germline ends.

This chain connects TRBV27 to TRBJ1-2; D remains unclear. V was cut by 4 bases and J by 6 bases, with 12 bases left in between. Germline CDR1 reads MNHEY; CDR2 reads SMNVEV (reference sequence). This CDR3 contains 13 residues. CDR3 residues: CASSSGITHGYTF. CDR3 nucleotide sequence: TGTGCCAGCAGTTCGGGCATTACCCATGGCTACACCTTC.

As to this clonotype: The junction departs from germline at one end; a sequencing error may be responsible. CDR3 protein: CTTSDPKRSTDTQYF. As DNA, the CDR3 is TGTACCACCAGTGACCCTAAAAGGAGCACAGATACGCAGTATTTT. The chain carries TRBV24-1 and TRBJ2-3; D is ambiguous. This CDR3 is 15 amino acids long. Germline lookup yields CDR1 KGHDR and CDR2 SFDVKD.

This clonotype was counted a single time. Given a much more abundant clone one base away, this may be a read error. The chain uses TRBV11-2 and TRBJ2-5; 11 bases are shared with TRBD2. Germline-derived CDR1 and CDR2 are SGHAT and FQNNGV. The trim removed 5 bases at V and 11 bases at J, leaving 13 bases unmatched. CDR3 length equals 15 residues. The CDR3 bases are TGTGCCAGCAGCCGACTAGCGGGACTCTACAATGAGCAGTACTTC. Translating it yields CASSRLAGLYNEQYF.

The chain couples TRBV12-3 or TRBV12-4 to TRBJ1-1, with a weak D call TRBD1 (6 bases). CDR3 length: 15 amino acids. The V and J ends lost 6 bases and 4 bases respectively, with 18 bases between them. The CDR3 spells CASSLPGGTITEAFF. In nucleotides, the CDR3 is TGTGCCAGCAGCCTCCCCGGGGGCACGATCACTGAAGCTTTCTTT.

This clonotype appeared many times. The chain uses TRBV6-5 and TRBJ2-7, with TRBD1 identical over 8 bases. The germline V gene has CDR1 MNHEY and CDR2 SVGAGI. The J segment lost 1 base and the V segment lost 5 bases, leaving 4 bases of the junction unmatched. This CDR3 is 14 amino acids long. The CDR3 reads CASSHGTGSYEQYF. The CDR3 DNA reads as TGTGCCAGCAGTCATGGGACAGGATCCTACGAGCAGTACTTC.

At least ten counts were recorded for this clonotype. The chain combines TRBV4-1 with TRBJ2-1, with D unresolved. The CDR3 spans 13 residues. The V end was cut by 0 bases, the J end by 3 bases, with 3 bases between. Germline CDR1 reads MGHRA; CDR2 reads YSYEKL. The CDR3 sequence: CASSQDLYNEQFF. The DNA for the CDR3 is TGCGCCAGCAGCCAAGACCTCTACAATGAGCAGTTCTTC.

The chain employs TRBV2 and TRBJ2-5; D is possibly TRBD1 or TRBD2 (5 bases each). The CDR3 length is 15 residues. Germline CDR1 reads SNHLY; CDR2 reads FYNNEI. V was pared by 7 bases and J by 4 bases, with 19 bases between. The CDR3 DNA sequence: TGTGCCAGCAAATCCGGGACCCTCGGTTCAGAGACCCAGTACTTC. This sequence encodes CASKSGTLGSETQYF.

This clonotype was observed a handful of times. The CDR3: CASSMGTSSLNEQFF. CDR3 nucleotide sequence: TGTGCCAGCAGTATGGGGACTAGCTCCCTGAATGAGCAGTTCTTC. The chain couples TRBV27 to TRBJ2-1; 9 bases are a match to TRBD2. Germline CDR1 MNHEY, CDR2 SMNVEV (reference sequence). The J segment lost 7 bases and the V segment lost 5 bases, leaving 9 bases of the junction unmatched. This CDR3 has 15 residues.

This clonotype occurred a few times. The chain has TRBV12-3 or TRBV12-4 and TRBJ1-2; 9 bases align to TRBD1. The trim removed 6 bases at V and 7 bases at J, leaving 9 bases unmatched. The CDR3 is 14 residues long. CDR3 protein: CASRGTGMDLGYTF. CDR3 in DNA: TGTGCCAGCAGAGGGACAGGGATGGATCTTGGCTACACCTTC.

CDR3 protein: CSVERKLPSSYNEQYF. Written as DNA, the CDR3 is TGCAGCGTTGAACGGAAACTTCCGAGCTCCTACAATGAGCAGTACTTC. This chain links TRBV29-1 with TRBJ2-1; D is undetermined. The DNA end lines up better with TRBJ2-7; the J call may be wrong. In germline, CDR1 is SQVTM, CDR2 ANQGSEA. The CDR3 is made up of 16 amino acids.

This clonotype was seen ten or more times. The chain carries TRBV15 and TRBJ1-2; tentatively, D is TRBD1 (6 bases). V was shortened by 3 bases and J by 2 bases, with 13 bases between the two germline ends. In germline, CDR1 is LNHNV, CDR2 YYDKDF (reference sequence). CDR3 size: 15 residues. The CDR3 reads CATSSHRERNYGYTF. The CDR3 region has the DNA TGTGCCACCAGCAGTCACAGGGAGAGGAACTATGGCTACACCTTC. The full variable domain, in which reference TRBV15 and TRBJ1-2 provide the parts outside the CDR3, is DAMVIQNPRYQVTQFGKPVTLSCSQTLNHNVMYWYQQKSSQAPKLLFHYYDKDFNNEADTPDNFQSRRPNTSFCFLDIRSPGLGDTAMYLCATSSHRERNYGYTFGSGTRLTVV.

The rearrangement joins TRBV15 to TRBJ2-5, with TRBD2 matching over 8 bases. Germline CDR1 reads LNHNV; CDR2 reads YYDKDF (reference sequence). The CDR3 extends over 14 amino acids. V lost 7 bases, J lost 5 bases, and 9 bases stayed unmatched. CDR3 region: CATTQTSDIETQYF. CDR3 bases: TGTGCCACCACCCAGACTAGCGATATTGAGACCCAGTACTTC.

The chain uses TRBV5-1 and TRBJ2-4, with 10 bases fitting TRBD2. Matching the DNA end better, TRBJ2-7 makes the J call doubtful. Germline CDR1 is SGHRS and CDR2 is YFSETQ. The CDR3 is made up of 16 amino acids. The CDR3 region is CASSILAGALGYEQYF. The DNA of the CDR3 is TGCGCCAGCAGCATCCTAGCGGGAGCGCTAGGCTACGAGCAGTACTTC.

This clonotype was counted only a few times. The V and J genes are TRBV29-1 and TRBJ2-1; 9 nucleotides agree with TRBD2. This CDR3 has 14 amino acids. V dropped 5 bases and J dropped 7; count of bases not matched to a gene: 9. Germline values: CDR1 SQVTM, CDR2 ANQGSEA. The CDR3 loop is CSVSREGRGNEQFF. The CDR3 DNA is TGCAGCGTTTCGCGGGAGGGCCGGGGGAATGAGCAGTTCTTC.

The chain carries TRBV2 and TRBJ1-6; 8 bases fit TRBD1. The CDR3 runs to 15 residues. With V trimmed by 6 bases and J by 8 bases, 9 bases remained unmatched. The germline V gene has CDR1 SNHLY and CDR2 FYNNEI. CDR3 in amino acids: CASRIQGATYSPLHF. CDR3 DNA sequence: TGTGCCAGCAGGATTCAGGGGGCGACGTATTCACCCCTCCACTTT.

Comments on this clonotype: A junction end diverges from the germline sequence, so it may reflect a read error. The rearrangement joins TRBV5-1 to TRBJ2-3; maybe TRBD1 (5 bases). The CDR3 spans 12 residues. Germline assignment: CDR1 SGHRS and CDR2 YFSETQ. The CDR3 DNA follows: TGTGCCAGCAGCGCGGACACCTCTTCACAGTATTTT. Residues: CASSADTSSQYF.

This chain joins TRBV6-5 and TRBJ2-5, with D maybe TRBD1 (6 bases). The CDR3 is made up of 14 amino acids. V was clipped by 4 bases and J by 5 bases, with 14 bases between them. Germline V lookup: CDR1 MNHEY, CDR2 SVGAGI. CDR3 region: CASSFYGQLETQYF. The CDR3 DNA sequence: TGTGCCAGCAGTTTTTACGGACAGTTGGAGACCCAGTACTTC.

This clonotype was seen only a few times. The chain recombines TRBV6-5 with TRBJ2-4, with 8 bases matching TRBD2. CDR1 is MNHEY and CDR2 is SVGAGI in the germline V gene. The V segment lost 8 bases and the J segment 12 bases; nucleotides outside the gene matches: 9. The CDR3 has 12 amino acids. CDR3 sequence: CASAGLGTSQYF. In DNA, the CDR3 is TGTGCCAGCGCGGGTCTTGGGACTAGTCAGTACTTC.

For the CDR3, the DNA is TGCGCCAGCAGCCTAGACGACAGACAAGAGACCCAGTACTTC. Translating it yields CASSLDDRQETQYF. The V gene is TRBV4-1, the J gene TRBJ2-5; a possible D gene is TRBD1 (5 bases). CDR3 length: 14 residues. V was shortened by 4 bases and J by 2 bases, with 11 bases between the two germline ends. CDR1 is MGHRA and CDR2 is YSYEKL in the germline V gene.

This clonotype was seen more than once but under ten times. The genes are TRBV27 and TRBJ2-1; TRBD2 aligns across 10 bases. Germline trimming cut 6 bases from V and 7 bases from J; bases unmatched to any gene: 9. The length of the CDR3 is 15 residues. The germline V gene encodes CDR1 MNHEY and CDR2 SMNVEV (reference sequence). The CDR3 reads CASSASGSQSNEQFF. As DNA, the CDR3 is TGTGCCAGCAGCGCTAGCGGGAGTCAAAGTAATGAGCAGTTCTTC.

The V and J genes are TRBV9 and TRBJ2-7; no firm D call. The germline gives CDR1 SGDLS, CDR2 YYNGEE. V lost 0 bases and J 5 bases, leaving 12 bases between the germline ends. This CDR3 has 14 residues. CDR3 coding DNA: TGTGCCAGCAGCGTAGGCTACTCCCTACACGAGCAGTACTTC. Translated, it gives CASSVGYSLHEQYF.

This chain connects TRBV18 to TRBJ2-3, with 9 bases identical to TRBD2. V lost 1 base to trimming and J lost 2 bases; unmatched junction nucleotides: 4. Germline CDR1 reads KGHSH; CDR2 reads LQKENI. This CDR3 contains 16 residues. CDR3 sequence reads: CASSPRLAGFTDTQYF. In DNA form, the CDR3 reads TGTGCCAGCTCACCACGGCTAGCGGGATTCACAGATACGCAGTATTTT.

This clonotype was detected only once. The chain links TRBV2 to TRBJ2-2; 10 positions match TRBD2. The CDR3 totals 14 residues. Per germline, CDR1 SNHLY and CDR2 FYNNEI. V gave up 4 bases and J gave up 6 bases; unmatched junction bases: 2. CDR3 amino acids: CASSGTSGAGELFF. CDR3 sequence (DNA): TGTGCCAGCAGTGGGACTAGCGGCGCCGGGGAGCTGTTTTTT. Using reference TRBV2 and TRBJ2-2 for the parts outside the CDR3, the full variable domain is EPEVTQTPSHQVTQMGQEVILRCVPISNHLYFYWYRQILGQKVEFLVSFYNNEISEKSEIFDDQFSVERPDGSNFTLKIRSTKLEDSAMYFCASSGTSGAGELFFGEGSRLTVL.

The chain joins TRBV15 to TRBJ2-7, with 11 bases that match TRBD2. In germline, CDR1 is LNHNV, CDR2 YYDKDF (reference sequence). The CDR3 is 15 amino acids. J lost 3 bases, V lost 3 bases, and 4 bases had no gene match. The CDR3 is CATSSGLAGSYEQYF. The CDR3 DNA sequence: TGTGCCACCAGCAGTGGACTAGCGGGCAGCTACGAGCAGTACTTC.

The CDR3 DNA is TGTGCCAGCAATTCAGGGTTAAATGAGCAGTTCTTC. Translated: CASNSGLNEQFF. The genes are TRBV25-1 and TRBJ2-1, with D tentatively TRBD1 (5 bases). Trimming took 7 bases from V and 7 from J, leaving 11 bases between them. The length of the CDR3 is 12 residues. CDR1 is MGHDK and CDR2 is SYGVNS in the germline V gene.

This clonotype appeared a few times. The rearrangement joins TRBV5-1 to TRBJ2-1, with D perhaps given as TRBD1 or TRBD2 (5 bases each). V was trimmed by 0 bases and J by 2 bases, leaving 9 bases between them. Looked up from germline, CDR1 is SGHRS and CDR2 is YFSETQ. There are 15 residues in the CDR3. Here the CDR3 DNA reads TGCGCCAGCAGCTTGGGGGACGCCACCTACAATGAGCAGTTCTTC. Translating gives CASSLGDATYNEQFF.